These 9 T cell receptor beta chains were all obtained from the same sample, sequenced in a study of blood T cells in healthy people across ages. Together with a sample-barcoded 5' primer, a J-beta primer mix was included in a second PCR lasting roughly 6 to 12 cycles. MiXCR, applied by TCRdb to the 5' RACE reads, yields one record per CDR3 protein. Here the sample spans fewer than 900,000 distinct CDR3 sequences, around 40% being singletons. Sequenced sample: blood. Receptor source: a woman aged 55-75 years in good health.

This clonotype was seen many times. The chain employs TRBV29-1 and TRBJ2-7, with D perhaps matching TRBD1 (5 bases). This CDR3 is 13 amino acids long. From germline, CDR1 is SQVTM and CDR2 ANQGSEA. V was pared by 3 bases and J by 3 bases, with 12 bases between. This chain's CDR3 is CSVEQGEFYEQYF. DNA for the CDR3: TGCAGCGTTGAGCAGGGTGAGTTCTACGAGCAGTACTTC.

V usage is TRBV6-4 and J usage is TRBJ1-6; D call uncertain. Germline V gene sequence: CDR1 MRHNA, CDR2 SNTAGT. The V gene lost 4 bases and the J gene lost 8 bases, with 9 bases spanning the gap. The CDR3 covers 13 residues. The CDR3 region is CASSVAEDSPLHF. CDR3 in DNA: TGTGCCAGCAGTGTAGCGGAGGATTCACCCCTCCACTTT.

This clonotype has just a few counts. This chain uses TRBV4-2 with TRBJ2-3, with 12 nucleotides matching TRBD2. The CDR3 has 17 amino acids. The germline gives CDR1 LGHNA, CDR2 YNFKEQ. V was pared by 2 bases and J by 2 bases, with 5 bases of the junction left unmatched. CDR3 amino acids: CASSQTSGRTDTDTQYF. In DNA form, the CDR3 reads TGTGCCAGCAGCCAAACTAGCGGGAGGACAGACACAGATACGCAGTATTTT.

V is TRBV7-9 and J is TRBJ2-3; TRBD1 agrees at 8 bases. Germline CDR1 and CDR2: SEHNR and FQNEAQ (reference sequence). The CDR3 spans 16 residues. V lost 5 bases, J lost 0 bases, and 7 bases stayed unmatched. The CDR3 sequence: CASSNYRGASTDTQYF. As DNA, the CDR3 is TGTGCCAGCAGCAACTACAGGGGGGCTAGCACAGATACGCAGTATTTT.

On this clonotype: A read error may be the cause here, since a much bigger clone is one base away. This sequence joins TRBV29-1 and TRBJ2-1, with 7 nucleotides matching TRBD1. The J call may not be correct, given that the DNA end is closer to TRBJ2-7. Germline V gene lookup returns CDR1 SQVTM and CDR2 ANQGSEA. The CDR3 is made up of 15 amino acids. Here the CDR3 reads CSGGKKGAGYNEQYF. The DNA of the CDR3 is TGCAGCGGGGGCAAAAAGGGGGCTGGGTACAATGAGCAGTACTTC.

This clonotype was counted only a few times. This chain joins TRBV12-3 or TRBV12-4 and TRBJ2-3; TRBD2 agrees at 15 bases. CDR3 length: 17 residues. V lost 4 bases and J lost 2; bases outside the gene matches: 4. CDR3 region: CASSSGLAGGLTDTQYF. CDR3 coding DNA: TGTGCCAGCAGTTCGGGACTAGCGGGGGGACTCACAGATACGCAGTATTTT.

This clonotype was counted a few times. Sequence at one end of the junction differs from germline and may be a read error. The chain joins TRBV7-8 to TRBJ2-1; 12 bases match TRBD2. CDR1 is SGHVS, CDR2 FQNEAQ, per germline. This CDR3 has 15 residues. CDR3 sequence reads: CASSLAGGDFNEQFF. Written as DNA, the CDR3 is TGTGCCAGCAGCCTAGCGGGGGGGGACTTCAATGAGCAGTTCTTC.

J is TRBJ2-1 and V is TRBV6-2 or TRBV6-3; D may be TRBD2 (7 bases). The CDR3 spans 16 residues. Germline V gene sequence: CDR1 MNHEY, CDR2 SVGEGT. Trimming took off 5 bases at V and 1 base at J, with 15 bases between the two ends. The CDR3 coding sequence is TGTGCCAGCAGTCATTGGACTAGGGGGTCCTACAATGAGCAGTTCTTC. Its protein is CASSHWTRGSYNEQFF.

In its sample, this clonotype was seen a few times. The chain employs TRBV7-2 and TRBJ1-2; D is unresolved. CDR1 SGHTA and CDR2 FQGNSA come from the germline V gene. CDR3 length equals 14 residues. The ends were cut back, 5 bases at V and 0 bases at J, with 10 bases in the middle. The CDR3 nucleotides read TGTGCCAGCAGCACTGCCGGATCTAACTATGGCTACACCTTC. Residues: CASSTAGSNYGYTF.